This T cell receptor (beta chain) appears in the sequencing data of a study of metastatic and nonmetastatic thyroid tumors. Looked up from germline, CDR1 is SEHNR and CDR2 is FQNEAQ (reference sequence). Trimming took 7 bases from V and 3 from J, leaving 13 bases between them. The CDR3 length is 13 residues. Using MiXCR, TCRdb re-called clones from the PCR reads. The sample lists about 89,000 clones, roughly an eighth occurring once. This clone has ten or more counts. Prior to thyroid surgery, none of the patients had received any treatment. Sequenced material: tumor tissue. The chain has TRBV7-9 and TRBJ2-7; unclear D gene. The receptor was derived from a female donor with papillary thyroid cancer or a benign thyroid nodule (not recorded which). Some clones in this sample may be carry-over from other donors' samples. CDR3 sequence: CASTPPWGYEQYF. Written as DNA, the CDR3 is TGTGCCAGCACCCCTCCCTGGGGCTACGAGCAGTACTTC.